The 18 T cell receptor beta chains in this list originate from one sample, sequenced in a study of T cell changes during pregnancy in multiple sclerosis (dated by TCRdb to about 2019). Library creation used the immunoSEQ multiplex PCR assay. TCRdb's version of the immuneACCESS table is confined to in-frame rearrangements and falls short of the full clone set. An unresolved V gene accounts for under half of the shortfall where checked; the remainder is of unknown origin. The sample table records around 64,000 clones; 80% to 95% of these occur just once. The leading ten clones occupy around 0.3% of the sample. Specimen: CD4+ T cells from peripheral blood mononuclear cells, collected after pregnancy. These receptors all stem from a female donor with multiple sclerosis, enrolled in a pregnancy study.

V is TRBV5-6 and J is TRBJ1-5, with a tentative D call TRBD1 (5 bases). The CDR3 is 14 amino acids. In germline, CDR1 is SGHDT, CDR2 YYEEEE. Trimming pared 2 bases from V and 4 bases from J, leaving 10 bases between. Written as DNA, the CDR3 is TGTGCCAGCAGCTTATCAGGGAAAAATCAGCCCCAGCATTTT. This encodes CASSLSGKNQPQHF.

This chain uses TRBV27 with TRBJ1-5, with TRBD1 as a possible D gene (5 bases). V shed 2 bases and J shed 5 bases, with 10 bases lying between them. The length of the CDR3 is 14 residues. Germline CDR1 MNHEY, CDR2 SMNVEV (reference sequence). The DNA of the CDR3 is TGTGCCAGCAGTTTAACGGACAAGTATCAGCCCCAGCATTTT. Its translation is CASSLTDKYQPQHF.

This clone was detected only once. CDR3 sequence (DNA): TGTGCCAGCAGCCACCGGGACACGGATGGCTACGAGCAGTACTTC. Translated: CASSHRDTDGYEQYF. The chain employs TRBV5-5 and TRBJ2-7; tentative D call: TRBD1 (6 bases). V was shortened by 4 bases and J by 3 bases, with 17 bases between the two germline ends. The CDR3 is 15 residues long. In germline, CDR1 is SGHKS, CDR2 YYEKEE (reference sequence).

V is TRBV19 and J is TRBJ1-2; TRBD1 matches at 7 bases. Germline loops: CDR1 LNHDA, CDR2 SQIVND (reference sequence). With 5 bases clipped from V and 4 bases from J, the junction kept 10 bases outside the gene matches. The CDR3 has 15 residues. CDR3 region: CASSLGQPLLYGYTF. The CDR3 nucleotides are TGTGCCAGTAGTTTGGGACAGCCGCTCCTCTATGGCTACACCTTC. Variable domain in full (rest from reference TRBV19 and TRBJ1-2): DGGITQSPKYLFRKEGQNVTLSCEQNLNHDAMYWYRQDPGQGLRLIYYSQIVNDFQKGDIAEGYSVSREKKESFPLTVTSAQKNPTAFYLCASSLGQPLLYGYTFGSGTRLTVV.

V usage is TRBV4-2 and J usage is TRBJ2-4; 9 bases align to TRBD1. The V gene's germline CDR1 is LGHNA and CDR2 YNFKEQ. The CDR3 has 15 amino acids. V gave up 3 bases and J gave up 6 bases; unmatched junction bases: 6. The DNA for the CDR3 is TGTGCCAGCAGCCAGCCCGGGACAGGGAGAAACATTCAGTACTTC. Translated, it gives CASSQPGTGRNIQYF.

CDR3 sequence reads: CASSLDSTSEINEQFF. CDR3 DNA: TGTGCCAGCAGCTTAGATTCTACTAGCGAAATCAATGAGCAGTTCTTC. The chain couples TRBV7-2 to TRBJ2-1, with TRBD2 matching 7 bases. V gave up 1 base and J gave up 6 bases; unmatched junction bases: 9. The CDR3 spans 16 residues. The germline CDR1 and CDR2 sequences are SGHTA and FQGNSA.

The rearrangement uses TRBV6-6 and TRBJ1-5; no clear D gene. Germline V gives CDR1 MNHNY, CDR2 SVGAGI (reference sequence). This CDR3 comprises 15 residues. Trimming pared 5 bases from V and 5 bases from J, leaving 16 bases between. The CDR3 DNA sequence: TGTGCCAGCAGTCGACGGCACGGCGAGGATCAGCCCCAGCATTTT. It is translated as CASSRRHGEDQPQHF.

J is TRBJ2-7 and V is TRBV11-2; 10 bases align to TRBD1. Per germline, CDR1 SGHAT and CDR2 FQNNGV. The CDR3 is 12 residues long. The CDR3 reads CASSTTGGASGV. DNA for the CDR3: TGTGCCAGCAGCACGACAGGGGGCGCTTCTGGGGTC.

The chain couples TRBV13 to TRBJ2-3; weak D call: TRBD2 (7 bases). CDR1 is PRHDT and CDR2 is FYEKMQ in the germline V gene (reference sequence). V lost 0 bases, J lost 5 bases, and 15 bases lay in between. The CDR3 has 16 amino acids. The CDR3 reads CASSLGTGGYLDTQYF. Here the CDR3 DNA reads TGTGCCAGCAGCTTAGGGACGGGGGGCTACTTAGATACGCAGTATTTT.

The genes are TRBV11-2 and TRBJ1-1; possible D gene TRBD1, 6 bases. Trimming shortened V by 1 base and J by 7 bases, and 10 bases separated the two germline ends. Germline lookup yields CDR1 SGHAT and CDR2 FQNNGV. This CDR3 contains 13 residues. The CDR3 reads CASSLVGGSEAFF. The DNA of the CDR3 is TGTGCCAGCAGCTTAGTAGGGGGTAGTGAAGCTTTCTTT.

This chain connects TRBV6-4 to TRBJ2-3; TRBD2 matches at 10 bases. Germline loops: CDR1 MRHNA, CDR2 SNTAGT. This CDR3 spans 15 amino acids. V trimming: 4 bases; J trimming: 2 bases; junction bases outside the gene matches: 3. CDR3 coding DNA: TGTGCCAGCAGTGTAAGCGGGAGGGTCACAGATACGCAGTATTTT. It translates to CASSVSGRVTDTQYF.

This clone has a handful of counts. The V and J genes are TRBV2 and TRBJ1-1; TRBD1 aligns across 9 bases. The V segment lost 8 bases and the J segment 0 bases; nucleotides outside the gene matches: 7. The CDR3 covers 15 residues. CDR1 and CDR2 (germline): SNHLY, FYNNEI. The CDR3 reads CASEATGGMNTEAFF. CDR3 coding DNA: TGTGCCAGCGAAGCGACAGGGGGAATGAACACTGAAGCTTTCTTT.

This chain joins TRBV2 and TRBJ2-3, with 10 bases that match TRBD2. CDR1 and CDR2 (germline): SNHLY, FYNNEI. This CDR3 has 14 residues. With V trimmed by 5 bases and J by 8 bases, 7 bases remained unmatched. CDR3 DNA sequence: TGTGCCAGCAGTCTAGCGGGAGTCGGATCTACGCAGTATTTT. Protein product: CASSLAGVGSTQYF.

The chain is built from TRBV6-1 and TRBJ1-6; 10 nucleotides align to TRBD1. The CDR3 has 17 residues. Germline loops: CDR1 MNHNS, CDR2 SASEGT. With V trimmed by 1 base and J by 8 bases, 8 bases remained unmatched. CDR3 sequence reads: CASSEVPPGQGHSPLHF. The CDR3 bases are TGTGCCAGCAGTGAAGTTCCACCGGGACAGGGGCATTCACCCCTCCACTTT.

The CDR3 protein is CASSQTSGRASNEQFF. CDR3 DNA sequence: TGTGCCAGCAGCCAGACTAGCGGGAGGGCCTCCAATGAGCAGTTCTTC. The chain is built from TRBV9 and TRBJ2-1; 14 bases align to TRBD2. CDR3 length: 16 amino acids. Germline V gene sequence: CDR1 SGDLS, CDR2 YYNGEE. The V and J ends lost 4 bases and 6 bases, in that order; junction bases with no gene match: 6.

This chain uses TRBV7-3 with TRBJ2-2, with D unresolved. V gave up 5 bases and J gave up 0 bases, with 13 bases separating them. CDR1 SGHTA and CDR2 FQGTGA come from the germline V gene. The CDR3 is 16 residues long. CDR3 amino acids: CASSPTVLANTGELFF. In DNA, the CDR3 is TGTGCCAGCAGCCCCACGGTCCTAGCGAACACCGGGGAGCTGTTTTTT. Complete variable domain (other parts from reference TRBV7-3 and TRBJ2-2): GAGVSQTPSNKVTEKGKYVELRCDPISGHTALYWYRQSLGQGPEFLIYFQGTGAADDSGLPNDRFFAVRPEGSVSTLKIQRTERGDSAVYLCASSPTVLANTGELFFGEGSRLTVL.

CDR3 region: CAWSVAGGNTIYF. The CDR3 DNA is TGTGCCTGGAGTGTAGCGGGTGGAAACACCATATATTTT. The rearrangement joins TRBV30 to TRBJ1-3, with unresolved D. The CDR3 consists of 13 residues. V lost 0 bases, J lost 3 bases, and 6 bases lay in between. Germline assignment: CDR1 GTSNPN and CDR2 SVGIG (reference sequence).

The rearrangement links TRBV28 to TRBJ2-2; 9 bases agree with TRBD1. The V segment lost 6 bases and the J segment 4 bases; nucleotides outside the gene matches: 9. The length of the CDR3 is 16 residues. Germline V CDR1 and CDR2: MDHEN, SYDVKM. The CDR3 protein is CASSYRGPEGTGELFF. The CDR3 DNA is TGTGCCAGCAGCTACAGGGGGCCTGAGGGCACCGGGGAGCTGTTTTTT. The full variable domain, rest sourced from reference TRBV28 and TRBJ2-2, is DVKVTQSSRYLVKRTGEKVFLECVQDMDHENMFWYRQDPGLGLRLIYFSYDVKMKEKGDIPEGYSVSREKKERFSLILESASTNQTSMYLCASSYRGPEGTGELFFGEGSRLTVL.